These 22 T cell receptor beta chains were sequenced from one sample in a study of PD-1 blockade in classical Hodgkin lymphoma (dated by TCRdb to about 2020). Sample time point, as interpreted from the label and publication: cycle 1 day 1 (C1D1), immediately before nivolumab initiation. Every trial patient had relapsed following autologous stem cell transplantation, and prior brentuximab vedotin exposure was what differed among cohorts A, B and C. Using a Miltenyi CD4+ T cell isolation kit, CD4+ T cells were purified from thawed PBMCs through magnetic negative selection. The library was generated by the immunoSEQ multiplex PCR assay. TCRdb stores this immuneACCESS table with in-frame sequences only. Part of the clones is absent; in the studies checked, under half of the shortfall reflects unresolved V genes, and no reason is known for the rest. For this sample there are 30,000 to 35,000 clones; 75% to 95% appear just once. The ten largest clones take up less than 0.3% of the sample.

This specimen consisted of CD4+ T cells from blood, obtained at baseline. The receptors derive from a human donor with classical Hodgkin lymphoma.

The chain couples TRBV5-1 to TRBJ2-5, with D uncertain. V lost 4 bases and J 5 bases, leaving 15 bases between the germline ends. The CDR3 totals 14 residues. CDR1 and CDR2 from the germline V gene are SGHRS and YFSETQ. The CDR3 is CASSLVGTEETQYF. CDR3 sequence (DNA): TGCGCCAGCAGCCTTGTGGGTACTGAGGAGACCCAGTACTTC.

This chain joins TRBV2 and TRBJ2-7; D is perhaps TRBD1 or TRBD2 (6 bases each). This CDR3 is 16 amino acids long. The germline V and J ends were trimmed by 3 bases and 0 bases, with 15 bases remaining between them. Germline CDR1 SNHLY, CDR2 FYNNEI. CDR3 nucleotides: TGTGCCAGCAGTGATCTGGGGGGCGCGAGCTCCTACGAGCAGTACTTC. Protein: CASSDLGGASSYEQYF.

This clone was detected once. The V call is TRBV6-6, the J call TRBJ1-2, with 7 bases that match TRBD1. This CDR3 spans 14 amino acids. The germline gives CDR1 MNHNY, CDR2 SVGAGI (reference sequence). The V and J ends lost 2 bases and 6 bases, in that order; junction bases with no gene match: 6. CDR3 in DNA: TGTGCCAGCAGTTACGGCAGGGGGTCTCATGGCTACACCTTC. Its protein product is CASSYGRGSHGYTF.

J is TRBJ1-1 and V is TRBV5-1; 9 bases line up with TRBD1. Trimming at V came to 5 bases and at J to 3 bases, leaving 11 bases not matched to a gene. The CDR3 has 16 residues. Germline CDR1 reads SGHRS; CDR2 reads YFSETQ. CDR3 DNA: TGCGCCAGCAGGCGTTCACAGGGGGCGGGTTACACTGAAGCTTTCTTT. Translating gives CASRRSQGAGYTEAFF.

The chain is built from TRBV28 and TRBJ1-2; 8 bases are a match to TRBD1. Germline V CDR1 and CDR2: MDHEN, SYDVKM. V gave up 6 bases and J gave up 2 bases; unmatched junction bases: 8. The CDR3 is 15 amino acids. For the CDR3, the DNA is TGTGCCAGCAGGGTCCGCGGACAGGGAAACTATGGCTACACCTTC. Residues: CASRVRGQGNYGYTF.

Here the CDR3 DNA reads TGTGCCAGTAGTATAGATCGAGGGGTGAATCAGCCCCAGCATTTT. This translates into CASSIDRGVNQPQHF. This sequence joins TRBV19 and TRBJ1-5, with a possible D match to TRBD1 (5 bases). The length of the CDR3 is 15 residues. CDR1 is LNHDA and CDR2 is SQIVND in the germline V gene (reference sequence). V lost 0 bases and J 4 bases, leaving 10 bases between the germline ends.

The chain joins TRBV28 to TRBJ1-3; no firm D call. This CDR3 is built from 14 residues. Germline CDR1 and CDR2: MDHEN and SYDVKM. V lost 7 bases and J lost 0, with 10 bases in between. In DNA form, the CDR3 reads TGTGCCAGCATACGGGATCTCTCTGGAAACACCATATATTTT. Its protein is CASIRDLSGNTIYF.

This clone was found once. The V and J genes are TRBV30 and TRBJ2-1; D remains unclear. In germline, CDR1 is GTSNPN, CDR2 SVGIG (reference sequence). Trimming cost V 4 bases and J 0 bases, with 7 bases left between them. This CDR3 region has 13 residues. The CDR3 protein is CAWTPDSYNEQFF. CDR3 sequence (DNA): TGTGCCTGGACTCCAGACTCCTACAATGAGCAGTTCTTC.

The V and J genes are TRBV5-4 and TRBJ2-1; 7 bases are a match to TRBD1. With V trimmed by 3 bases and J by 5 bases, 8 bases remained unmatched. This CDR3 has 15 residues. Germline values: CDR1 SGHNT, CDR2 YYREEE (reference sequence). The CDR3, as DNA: TGTGCCAGCAGCTCTACAGGGGATTTACACAATGAGCAGTTCTTC. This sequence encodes CASSSTGDLHNEQFF.

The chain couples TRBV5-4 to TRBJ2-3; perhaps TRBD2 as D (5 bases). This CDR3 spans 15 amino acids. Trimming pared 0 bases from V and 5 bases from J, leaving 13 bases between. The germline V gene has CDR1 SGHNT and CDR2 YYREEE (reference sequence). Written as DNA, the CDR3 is TGTGCCAGCAGCTTGGCGGGATTAAGTCTAGATACGCAGTATTTT. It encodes CASSLAGLSLDTQYF.

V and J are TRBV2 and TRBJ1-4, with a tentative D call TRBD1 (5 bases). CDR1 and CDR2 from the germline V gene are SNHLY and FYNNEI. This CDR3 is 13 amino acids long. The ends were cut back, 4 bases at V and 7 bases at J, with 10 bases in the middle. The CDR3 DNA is TGTGCCAGCAGTGGGACAACCAGTGAAAAACTGTTTTTT. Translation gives CASSGTTSEKLFF.

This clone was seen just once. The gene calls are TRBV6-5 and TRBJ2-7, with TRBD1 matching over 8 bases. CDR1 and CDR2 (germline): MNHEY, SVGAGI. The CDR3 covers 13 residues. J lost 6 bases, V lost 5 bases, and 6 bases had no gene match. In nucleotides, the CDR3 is TGTGCCAGCAGTAAGGACAGGGTGGGCGAGCAGTACTTC. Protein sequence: CASSKDRVGEQYF.

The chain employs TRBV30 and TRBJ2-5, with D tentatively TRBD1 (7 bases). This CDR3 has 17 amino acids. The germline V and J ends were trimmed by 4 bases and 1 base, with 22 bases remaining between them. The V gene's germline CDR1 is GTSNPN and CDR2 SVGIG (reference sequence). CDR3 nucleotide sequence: TGTGCCTGGACCCGAACAGGGGTTAGCGGCCTCCAAGAGACCCAGTACTTC. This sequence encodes CAWTRTGVSGLQETQYF.

In nucleotides, the CDR3 is TGTGCCAGCAGCCAACTGACTAGCGGGAGAAACAATGAGCAGTTCTTC. Residues: CASSQLTSGRNNEQFF. The J gene is TRBJ2-1, the V gene TRBV4-2; the match to TRBD2 covers 12 bases. Germline V gives CDR1 LGHNA, CDR2 YNFKEQ. V lost 2 bases, J lost 5 bases, and 4 bases stayed unmatched. This CDR3 region has 16 residues.

The DNA of the CDR3 is TGCAGCGTTGGGGGTTCCGGTTCGACTAGCACAGATACGCAGTATTTT. Its translation is CSVGGSGSTSTDTQYF. The chain joins TRBV29-1 to TRBJ2-3; no clear D. In germline, CDR1 is SQVTM, CDR2 ANQGSEA. This CDR3 has 16 residues. Trimming stripped 4 bases from V and 0 bases from J, with 17 bases between.

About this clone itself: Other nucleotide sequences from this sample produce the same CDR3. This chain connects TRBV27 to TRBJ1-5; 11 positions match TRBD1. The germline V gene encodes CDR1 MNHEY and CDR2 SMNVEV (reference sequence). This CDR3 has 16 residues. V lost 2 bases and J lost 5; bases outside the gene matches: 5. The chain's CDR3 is CASSLNGQGAHQPQHF. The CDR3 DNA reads TGTGCCAGCAGTTTAAACGGACAGGGGGCTCATCAGCCCCAGCATTTT.

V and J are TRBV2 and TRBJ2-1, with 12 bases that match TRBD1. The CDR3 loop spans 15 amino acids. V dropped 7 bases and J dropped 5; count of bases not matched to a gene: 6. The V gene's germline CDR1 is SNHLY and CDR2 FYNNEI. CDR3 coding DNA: TGTGCCAGCAAGGGGGGACAGGGGGCACACAATGAGCAGTTCTTC. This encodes CASKGGQGAHNEQFF.

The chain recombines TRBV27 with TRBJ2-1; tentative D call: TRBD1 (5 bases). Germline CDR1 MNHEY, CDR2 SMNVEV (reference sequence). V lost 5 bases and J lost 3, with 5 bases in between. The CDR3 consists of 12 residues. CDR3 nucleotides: TGTGCCAGCAGTCAGGGCTACAATGAGCAGTTCTTC. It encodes CASSQGYNEQFF.

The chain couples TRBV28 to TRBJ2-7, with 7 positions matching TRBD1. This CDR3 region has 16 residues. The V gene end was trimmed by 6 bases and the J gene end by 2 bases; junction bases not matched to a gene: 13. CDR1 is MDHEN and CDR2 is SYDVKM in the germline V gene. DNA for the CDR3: TGTGCCAGCAGCGTTCCCCGACAGGGCGAGGCCTACGAGCAGTACTTC. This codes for CASSVPRQGEAYEQYF.

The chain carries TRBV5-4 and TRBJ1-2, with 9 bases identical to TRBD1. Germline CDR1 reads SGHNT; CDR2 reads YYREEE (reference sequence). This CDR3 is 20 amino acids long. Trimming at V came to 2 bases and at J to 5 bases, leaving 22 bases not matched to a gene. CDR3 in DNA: TGTGCCAGCAGCTTCCCGCCCAGGGGGGGACAGGGATTCGTTGGTTATGGCTACACCTTC. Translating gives CASSFPPRGGQGFVGYGYTF.

CDR3 amino acids: CASNINTQYF. For the CDR3, the DNA is TGTGCCAGCAATATAAATACGCAGTATTTT. The gene calls are TRBV6-1 and TRBJ2-3; D unresolved. The CDR3 runs 10 residues. Germline CDR1 MNHNS, CDR2 SASEGT. V dropped 7 bases and J dropped 7 bases, with 6 bases sitting between them.

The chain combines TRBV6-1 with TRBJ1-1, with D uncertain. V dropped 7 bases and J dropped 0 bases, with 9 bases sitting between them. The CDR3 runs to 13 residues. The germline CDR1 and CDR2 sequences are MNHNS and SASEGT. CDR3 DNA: TGTGCCAGCACCCGAGTTGTGAACACTGAAGCTTTCTTT. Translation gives CASTRVVNTEAFF.